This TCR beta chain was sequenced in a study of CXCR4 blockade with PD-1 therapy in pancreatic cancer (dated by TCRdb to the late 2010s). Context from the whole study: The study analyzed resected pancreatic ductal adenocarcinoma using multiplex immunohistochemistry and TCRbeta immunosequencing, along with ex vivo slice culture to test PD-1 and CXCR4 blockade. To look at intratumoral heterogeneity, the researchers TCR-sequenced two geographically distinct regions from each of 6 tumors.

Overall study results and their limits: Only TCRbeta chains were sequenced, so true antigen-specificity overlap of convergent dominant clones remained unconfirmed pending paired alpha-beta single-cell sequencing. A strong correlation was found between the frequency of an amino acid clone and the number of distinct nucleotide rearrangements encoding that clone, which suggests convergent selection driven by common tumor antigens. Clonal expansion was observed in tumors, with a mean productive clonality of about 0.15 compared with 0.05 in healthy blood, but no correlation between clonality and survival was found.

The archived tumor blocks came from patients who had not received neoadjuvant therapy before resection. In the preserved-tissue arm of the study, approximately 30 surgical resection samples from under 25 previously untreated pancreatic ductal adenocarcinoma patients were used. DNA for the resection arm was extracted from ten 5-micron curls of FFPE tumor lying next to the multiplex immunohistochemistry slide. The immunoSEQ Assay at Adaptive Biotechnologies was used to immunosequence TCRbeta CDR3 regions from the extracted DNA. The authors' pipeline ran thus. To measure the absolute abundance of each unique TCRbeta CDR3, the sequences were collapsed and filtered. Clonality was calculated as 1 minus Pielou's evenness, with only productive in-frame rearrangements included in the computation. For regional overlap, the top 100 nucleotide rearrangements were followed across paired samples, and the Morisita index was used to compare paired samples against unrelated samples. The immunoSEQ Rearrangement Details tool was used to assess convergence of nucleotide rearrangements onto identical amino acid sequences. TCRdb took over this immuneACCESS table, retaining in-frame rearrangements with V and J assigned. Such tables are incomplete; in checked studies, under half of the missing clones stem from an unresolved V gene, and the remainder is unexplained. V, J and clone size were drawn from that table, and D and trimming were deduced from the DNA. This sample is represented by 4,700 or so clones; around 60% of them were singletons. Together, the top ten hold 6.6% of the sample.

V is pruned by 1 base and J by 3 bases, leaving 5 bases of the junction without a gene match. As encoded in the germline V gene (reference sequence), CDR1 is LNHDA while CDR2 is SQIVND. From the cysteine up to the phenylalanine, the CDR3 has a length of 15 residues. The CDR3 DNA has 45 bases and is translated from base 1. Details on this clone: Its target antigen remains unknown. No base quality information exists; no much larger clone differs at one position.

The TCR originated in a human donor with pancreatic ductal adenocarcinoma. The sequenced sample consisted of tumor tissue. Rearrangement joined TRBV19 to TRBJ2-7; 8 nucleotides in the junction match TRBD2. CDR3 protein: CASSIAPGRGYEQYF. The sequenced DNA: TGTGCCAGTAGTATAGCTCCCGGGAGGGGCTACGAGCAGTACTTC.